This T cell receptor (beta chain) originates from a study of blood T cells in healthy people across ages. Trimming removed 2 bases at V and 6 bases at J, with 14 bases between. Germline V gives CDR1 MGHRA, CDR2 YSYEKL. This CDR3 has 15 amino acids. Next came a second PCR, run for about 6 to 11 cycles, which used a sample-barcoded 5' primer along with a J-beta primer mix. TCRdb analysed the 5' RACE reads with MiXCR anew, one entry per CDR3 protein. The sample lists 1.5 million to 2 million distinct CDR3 sequences, under 30% occurring once. This chain joins TRBV4-1 and TRBJ2-1, with D unresolved. Source material: blood. The receptor's source is a woman aged 25 to 39 in good health. CDR3 residues: CASSQWTYPSNEQFF. DNA for the CDR3: TGCGCCAGCAGCCAATGGACCTATCCCTCCAATGAGCAGTTCTTC.